This T cell receptor beta chain is drawn from a study of breast tumors, draining lymph nodes, adjacent tissues. Using its own MiXCR run on the multiplex PCR reads, TCRdb lists one record per CDR3 protein. The table includes 180,000 or so distinct CDR3 sequences, around a third detected once. Looked up from germline, CDR1 is MNHEY and CDR2 is SVGAGI. V shed 8 bases, J shed 6 bases, and the junction held 7 bases outside the gene matches. The CDR3 covers 13 residues. Axillary draining lymph nodes of breast cancer patients supplied the node samples. V and J are TRBV6-5 and TRBJ2-5; 9 bases are shared with TRBD2. The sequencing input was axillary lymph node tissue. This TCR was sampled from a female donor with breast cancer. Some clones in this sample may be carry-over from other donors' samples. CDR3 loop: CASQKREEQTQYF. CDR3 nucleotides: TGTGCCAGCCAAAAGCGGGAGGAACAGACCCAGTACTTC.